The 15 T cell receptor beta chains listed next were all sequenced from one sample in a study of shared clonotypes between healthy human individuals (TCRdb year 2020). For the CD8 naive samples, CD45RO-negative cells were positively selected for CCR7, yielding a CD45RA+CCR7+ population from which TemRA cells were excluded. Library preparation was by the immunoSEQ multiplex PCR assay. The source is immuneACCESS, and TCRdb retained only in-frame sequences with V and J called. Part of the clones is not carried over; for the studies checked, unresolved V genes explain less than half of this, and the remainder is unexplained. The table for this sample lists approximately 1.9 million clones; about 93% of them were counted only once. Jointly, the top ten make up 1.5% to 2% of the sample. Specimen: naive CD8+ T cells from PBMCs. The intended sense of this specimen's cell subset or site label: CD45RA+CCR7+. Receptor source: a man aged 18 to 30 in good health. Some clones in this sample may be carry-over from other donors' samples.

This chain uses TRBV9 with TRBJ1-1; D gene unclear. V was shortened by 4 bases and J by 1 base, with 14 bases between the two germline ends. Germline loops: CDR1 SGDLS, CDR2 YYNGEE. This CDR3 spans 15 amino acids. The CDR3 DNA sequence: TGTGCCAGCAGCCCCTTAGGACTGAAGAACACTGAAGCTTTCTTT. This translates into CASSPLGLKNTEAFF.

The chain recombines TRBV7-2 with TRBJ2-7, with 7 positions matching TRBD2. The trim removed 2 bases at V and 2 bases at J, leaving 3 bases unmatched. Germline loops: CDR1 SGHTA, CDR2 FQGNSA. This CDR3 has 14 residues. CDR3 bases: TGTGCCAGCAGCTTAAGGGACTACCCCTACGAGCAGTACTTC. It translates to CASSLRDYPYEQYF. Combining the CDR3 with reference TRBV7-2 and TRBJ2-7 gives the whole variable domain GAGVSQSPSNKVTEKGKDVELRCDPISGHTALYWYRQSLGQGLEFLIYFQGNSAPDKSGLPSDRFSAERTGGSVSTLTIQRTQQEDSAVYLCASSLRDYPYEQYFGPGTRLTVT.

A remark on this clone: Other DNA variants within this sample encode the same CDR3. V gene TRBV7-9 combines with J gene TRBJ2-7; 7 bases align to TRBD1. CDR1 is SEHNR, CDR2 FQNEAQ, per germline (reference sequence). Trimming took 1 base from V and 5 from J; bases not matched to a gene: 5. This CDR3 has 14 amino acids. Here the CDR3 reads CASSLGQGINEQYF. The CDR3 DNA sequence: TGTGCCAGCAGCTTAGGACAGGGAATAAACGAGCAGTACTTC.

The chain carries TRBV7-9 and TRBJ1-1; 9 bases map to TRBD1. CDR3 length equals 18 residues. In germline, CDR1 is SEHNR, CDR2 FQNEAQ (reference sequence). V was clipped by 5 bases and J by 6 bases; unmatched bases: 19. CDR3 DNA: TGTGCCAGCAGCGCAAGGCGTATCGGGGAACAGGGGGCGTCTGAAGCTTTCTTT. Translating gives CASSARRIGEQGASEAFF.

Notes on this clone: Additional DNA sequences in this sample encode the identical CDR3. The chain employs TRBV27 and TRBJ2-2, with D possibly matching TRBD1 (6 bases). Trimming stripped 5 bases from V and 1 base from J, with 11 bases between. Per germline, CDR1 MNHEY and CDR2 SMNVEV (reference sequence). The CDR3 covers 15 residues. CDR3 in DNA: TGTGCCAGCAGTCCCCTCAGGGGGAACACCGGGGAGCTGTTTTTT. It is translated as CASSPLRGNTGELFF.

J is TRBJ1-4 and V is TRBV28; D remains unclear. The V end lost 6 bases, the J end lost 2 bases, and 10 bases lay between the germline ends. The CDR3 covers 14 residues. Germline V gene lookup returns CDR1 MDHEN and CDR2 SYDVKM. CDR3 sequence: CASRVDQTNEKLFF. The CDR3 DNA is TGTGCCAGCAGAGTAGACCAGACTAATGAAAAACTGTTTTTT.

The chain carries TRBV4-1 and TRBJ2-1, with D tentatively TRBD1 or TRBD2 (5 bases each). The germline V and J ends were trimmed by 3 bases and 5 bases, with 26 bases remaining between them. The germline CDR1 and CDR2 sequences are MGHRA and YSYEKL. The CDR3 length is 19 residues. In DNA, the CDR3 is TGCGCCAGCAGCCAGCAGGGAGCACGAACCCTTAAAAAAGACAATGAGCAGTTCTTC. This codes for CASSQQGARTLKKDNEQFF.

This sequence joins TRBV28 and TRBJ1-1; D is ambiguous. The CDR3 has 15 residues. V was shortened by 7 bases and J by 9 bases, with 24 bases between the two germline ends. CDR1 and CDR2 (germline): MDHEN, SYDVKM. CDR3 DNA: TGTGCCAGCACCCAAAGTGGGGTCTTAGGCTTAAAAGCTTTCTTT. Amino acid sequence: CASTQSGVLGLKAFF.

To note about this clone: A junction end diverges from the germline sequence, so it may reflect a read error. The chain employs TRBV13 and TRBJ2-2, with TRBD2 identical over 10 bases. This CDR3 has 17 amino acids. From germline, CDR1 is PRHDT and CDR2 FYEKMQ (reference sequence). The CDR3 loop reads CASSLRPGLAKTGELFF. As DNA, the CDR3 is TGTGCCAGCAGCTTGAGGCCGGGACTAGCGAAAACCGGGGAGCTGTTTTTT.

The chain is built from TRBV27 and TRBJ2-1; perhaps TRBD2 as D (6 bases). V lost 5 bases to trimming and J lost 0 bases, with 14 bases between them. Germline V gene lookup returns CDR1 MNHEY and CDR2 SMNVEV (reference sequence). This CDR3 contains 16 residues. This CDR3 is CASSSSGAYSYNEQFF. Written as DNA, the CDR3 is TGTGCCAGCAGTAGTAGCGGAGCATACTCCTACAATGAGCAGTTCTTC.

This chain links TRBV5-4 with TRBJ2-7; D uncertain. The CDR3 has 15 amino acids. With 3 bases removed from V and 2 bases from J, the gap between germline ends came to 15 bases. The V gene's germline CDR1 is SGHNT and CDR2 YYREEE (reference sequence). The CDR3 loop is CASSSGPNFPYEQYF. In DNA form, the CDR3 reads TGTGCCAGCAGCTCCGGACCGAACTTTCCCTACGAGCAGTACTTC.

This chain connects TRBV7-6 to TRBJ2-7; D remains ambiguous. This CDR3 contains 14 residues. V was clipped by 1 base and J by 6 bases, with 13 bases between them. In germline, CDR1 is SGHVS, CDR2 FNYEAQ. This CDR3 reads CASSLGSWAREQYF. The DNA for the CDR3 is TGTGCCAGCAGCTTAGGATCTTGGGCACGCGAGCAGTACTTC. Full variable domain (rest looked up from reference TRBV7-6 and TRBJ2-7): GAGVSQSPRYKVTKRGQDVALRCDPISGHVSLYWYRQALGQGPEFLTYFNYEAQQDKSGLPNDRFSAERPEGSISTLTIQRTEQRDSAMYRCASSLGSWAREQYFGPGTRLTVT.

Concerning this clone: Distinct nucleotide sequences in the sample also encode this CDR3. This chain connects TRBV28 to TRBJ2-5, with D perhaps matching TRBD1 (6 bases). The CDR3 runs 14 residues. The germline CDR1 and CDR2 sequences are MDHEN and SYDVKM. Trimming shortened V by 5 bases and J by 1 base, and 11 bases separated the two germline ends. The CDR3 loop is CASSRTGSQETQYF. The CDR3 coding sequence is TGTGCCAGCAGTCGTACAGGGTCCCAAGAGACCCAGTACTTC.

The chain has TRBV7-9 and TRBJ2-2, with D hard to call. V lost 0 bases and J lost 1, with 12 bases in between. Per germline, CDR1 SEHNR and CDR2 FQNEAQ (reference sequence). The CDR3 runs 17 residues. The DNA of the CDR3 is TGTGCCAGCAGCTTAGCGTTCCGGCTGAAGAACACCGGGGAGCTGTTTTTT. This translates into CASSLAFRLKNTGELFF. Complete variable domain (other parts from reference TRBV7-9 and TRBJ2-2): DTGVSQNPRHKITKRGQNVTFRCDPISEHNRLYWYRQTLGQGPEFLTYFQNEAQLEKSRLLSDRFSAERPKGSFSTLEIQRTEQGDSAMYLCASSLAFRLKNTGELFFGEGSRLTVL.

The V and J genes are TRBV6-4 and TRBJ2-4, with 10 bases aligning to TRBD1. Germline V CDR1 and CDR2: MRHNA, SNTAGT. Trimming removed 6 bases from V and 1 base from J; junction bases left unmatched: 6. CDR3 size: 16 residues. DNA for the CDR3: TGTGCCAGCAGGTTAGACAGGGGGCAGGCCAAAAACATTCAGTACTTC. Residues: CASRLDRGQAKNIQYF.